The 28 T cell receptor beta chains below come from one sample, sequenced in a study of blood T cell repertoires in COVID-19. Generated by immunoSEQ multiplex PCR, the TCRdb table keeps only in-frame clones and is missing some. The table shows under 250,000 clones, with about four fifths occurring only once. Sequences were obtained from PBMCs or T cells enriched from blood (not recorded which). These receptors all come from a woman in her forties or fifties who had been exposed to COVID-19.

In DNA form, the CDR3 reads TGCGCCAGCAGCTTAATAACGGCGCGGGCTGAAGCTTTCTTT. It translates to CASSLITARAEAFF. The rearrangement uses TRBV5-1 and TRBJ1-1; no reliable D call. V was pared by 2 bases and J by 6 bases, with 14 bases between. Germline loops: CDR1 SGHRS, CDR2 YFSETQ. The CDR3 length is 14 residues.

The chain uses TRBV7-2 and TRBJ1-2; D unclear. Trimming removed 0 bases from V and 3 bases from J, with 23 bases in between. Germline CDR1 reads SGHTA; CDR2 reads FQGNSA. The CDR3 is 19 amino acids. CDR3: CASSLAPGWRTANHYGYTF. CDR3 nucleotide sequence: TGTGCCAGCAGCTTAGCGCCCGGGTGGAGAACCGCGAACCACTATGGCTACACCTTC.

This clone has a handful of counts. The chain joins TRBV7-2 to TRBJ2-2, with 8 bases identical to TRBD2. Germline CDR1 is SGHTA and CDR2 is FQGNSA. This CDR3 has 18 amino acids. J lost 7 bases, V lost 3 bases, and 16 bases had no gene match. The CDR3 DNA follows: TGTGCCAGCAGCTTTTACCTCGGGGGGGGAAAGGCTGACGGGGAGCTGTTTTTT. Its translation: CASSFYLGGGKADGELFF.

This sequence joins TRBV15 and TRBJ2-4; D is perhaps TRBD2 (6 bases). The CDR3 length is 17 residues. Per germline, CDR1 LNHNV and CDR2 YYDKDF (reference sequence). V lost 0 bases to trimming and J lost 8 bases, with 20 bases between them. The CDR3 DNA sequence: TGTGCCACCAGCAGAGAGCTCCGGTCGGGGGAAGGGGACATTCAGTACTTC. Amino acid sequence: CATSRELRSGEGDIQYF.

The CDR3 here is CASSPGGGTEAFF. The CDR3 nucleotides read TGTGCCAGCAGCCCCGGGGGGGGCACTGAAGCTTTCTTT. The chain joins TRBV11-3 to TRBJ1-1; D perhaps matches TRBD1 (5 bases). The V end was cut by 5 bases, the J end by 4 bases, with 11 bases between. Per germline, CDR1 SGHNT and CDR2 YENEEA. The CDR3 contains 13 residues.

The rearrangement uses TRBV15 and TRBJ1-1; D not resolved. Germline CDR1 is LNHNV and CDR2 is YYDKDF (reference sequence). The CDR3 runs 14 residues. V was shortened by 5 bases and J by 9 bases, with 19 bases between the two germline ends. The CDR3 sequence is CATSLNEGRGKAFF. The CDR3 DNA follows: TGTGCCACCAGCCTGAATGAGGGCCGAGGTAAAGCTTTCTTT.

This chain links TRBV6-5 with TRBJ1-6; D call uncertain. There are 14 residues in the CDR3. The V gene lost 10 bases and the J gene lost 5 bases, with 15 bases spanning the gap. The V gene's germline CDR1 is MNHEY and CDR2 SVGAGI. Here the CDR3 DNA reads TGTGCCACCGCGAGCGTAAACCATAATTCACCCCTCCACTTT. It yields the protein CATASVNHNSPLHF.

This clone occurred once. The chain is built from TRBV4-1 and TRBJ1-1; D remains unclear. In germline, CDR1 is MGHRA, CDR2 YSYEKL. This CDR3 contains 15 residues. V was shortened by 0 bases and J by 0 bases, with 8 bases between the two germline ends. The CDR3 here is CASSQEGLLNTEAFF. In nucleotides, the CDR3 is TGCGCCAGCAGCCAAGAAGGACTCCTGAACACTGAAGCTTTCTTT.

The rearrangement links TRBV6-6 to TRBJ1-2; TRBD1 matches at 10 bases. The CDR3 contains 15 residues. Unmatched junction bases numbered 4, after V lost 6 bases and J lost 0 bases. Germline V gives CDR1 MNHNY, CDR2 SVGAGI (reference sequence). CDR3 sequence: CASSGDRGSNYGYTF. The CDR3 DNA reads TGTGCCAGCAGCGGGGACAGGGGTTCTAACTATGGCTACACCTTC.

The rearrangement links TRBV29-1 to TRBJ2-1, with D possibly being TRBD1 (6 bases). Germline V gene lookup returns CDR1 SQVTM and CDR2 ANQGSEA. V dropped 6 bases and J dropped 0 bases, with 18 bases sitting between them. The CDR3 totals 16 residues. CDR3 in amino acids: CSVTPGHDFSYNEQFF. CDR3 DNA sequence: TGCAGCGTCACCCCGGGACATGATTTCTCCTACAATGAGCAGTTCTTC.

The count of this clone is one. The rearrangement uses TRBV27 and TRBJ1-5; D call uncertain. Germline V lookup: CDR1 MNHEY, CDR2 SMNVEV (reference sequence). This CDR3 contains 15 residues. Between the trimmed V and J ends, which lost 2 bases and 1 base, there was a span of 9 bases. The CDR3 coding sequence is TGTGCCAGCAGTTTAGAGGGAAGGAGCAATCAGCCCCAGCATTTT. The encoded protein is CASSLEGRSNQPQHF.

This sequence joins TRBV19 and TRBJ2-6; D may be TRBD1 (5 bases). The germline V gene encodes CDR1 LNHDA and CDR2 SQIVND (reference sequence). V was pared by 9 bases and J by 0 bases, with 21 bases between. The CDR3 contains 18 residues. As DNA, the CDR3 is TGTGCCAGCCGCCGTGATGGACGGACAAGCTCTGGGGCCAACGTCCTGACTTTC. Its translation is CASRRDGRTSSGANVLTF.

The chain joins TRBV6-5 to TRBJ1-2; maybe TRBD1 (5 bases). Trimming pared 8 bases from V and 4 bases from J, leaving 11 bases between. Germline V gene sequence: CDR1 MNHEY, CDR2 SVGAGI. There are 12 residues in the CDR3. The chain's CDR3 is CASGHFPYGYTF. In DNA form, the CDR3 reads TGTGCCAGCGGACATTTCCCCTATGGCTACACCTTC.

This clone appeared once. The chain carries TRBV11-2 and TRBJ1-1, with D unclear. Trimming removed 0 bases from V and 4 bases from J, with 12 bases in between. From germline, CDR1 is SGHAT and CDR2 FQNNGV. This CDR3 spans 15 amino acids. DNA of the CDR3: TGTGCCAGCAGCTTAGAGGAGGGAATGGGCACTGAAGCTTTCTTT. Translated, it gives CASSLEEGMGTEAFF.

The chain recombines TRBV6-6 with TRBJ1-1; D may be TRBD1 (6 bases). CDR3 length: 16 amino acids. Germline V gives CDR1 MNHNY, CDR2 SVGAGI (reference sequence). Trimming took 6 bases from V and 7 from J, leaving 24 bases between them. CDR3: CASRSRKQGVALEAFF. As DNA, the CDR3 is TGTGCCAGCAGGAGCCGTAAACAGGGAGTGGCCCTTGAAGCTTTCTTT.

Notes on this clone: Other nucleotide sequences in the sample specify the same CDR3. The rearrangement uses TRBV19 and TRBJ2-7; 9 bases are a match to TRBD1. There are 14 residues in the CDR3. CDR1 and CDR2 (germline): LNHDA, SQIVND (reference sequence). Trimming cost V 5 bases and J 3 bases; bases outside gene matches: 5. CDR3 in amino acids: CASSPGTGSYEQYF. In DNA form, the CDR3 reads TGTGCCAGTAGTCCAGGGACAGGGAGCTACGAGCAGTACTTC.

The chain carries TRBV18 and TRBJ2-2, with D maybe TRBD1 (6 bases). The V gene's germline CDR1 is KGHSH and CDR2 LQKENI. V shed 5 bases and J shed 6 bases, with 13 bases lying between them. This CDR3 has 14 residues. CDR3 amino acids: CASSLVQGAGELFF. The DNA of the CDR3 is TGTGCCAGCTCATTGGTACAGGGCGCCGGGGAGCTGTTTTTT.

This clone was found a few times. The rearrangement links TRBV18 to TRBJ2-5, with 13 positions matching TRBD2. The CDR3 loop spans 17 amino acids. The germline V gene encodes CDR1 KGHSH and CDR2 LQKENI. Trimming at V came to 6 bases and at J to 3 bases, leaving 10 bases not matched to a gene. The CDR3 nucleotides are TGTGCCAGCTCTTCCACTAGCGGGGGGGCTGGAGAAGAGACCCAGTACTTC. Its protein product is CASSSTSGGAGEETQYF.

The genes are TRBV5-1 and TRBJ1-2; a possible D gene is TRBD1 (5 bases). This CDR3 has 13 amino acids. Per the germline V gene, CDR1 is SGHRS and CDR2 is YFSETQ. V lost 4 bases and J 5 bases, leaving 12 bases between the germline ends. The CDR3 protein is CASSPETAYGYTF. CDR3 DNA sequence: TGCGCCAGCAGCCCCGAGACAGCTTATGGCTACACCTTC.

The chain is built from TRBV7-2 and TRBJ1-4; weak D call: TRBD1 (5 bases). The V end lost 3 bases, the J end lost 8 bases, and 13 bases lay between the germline ends. CDR1 is SGHTA and CDR2 is FQGNSA in the germline V gene. The CDR3 is 14 residues long. The CDR3 bases are TGTGCCAGCAGCTTCGACAGAAGGGAAGAAAAACTGTTTTTT. This encodes CASSFDRREEKLFF.

The chain joins TRBV18 to TRBJ1-1; a possible D gene is TRBD1 (6 bases). Germline V gene data show CDR1 as KGHSH and CDR2 as LQKENI. V was pared by 6 bases and J by 1 base, with 12 bases between. CDR3 length: 14 amino acids. The CDR3 region has the DNA TGTGCCAGCTCTCCCGGACAGCCGAACACTGAAGCTTTCTTT. Translation gives CASSPGQPNTEAFF.

The rearrangement links TRBV7-9 to TRBJ2-3, with 15 positions matching TRBD2. Germline V gene lookup returns CDR1 SEHNR and CDR2 FQNEAQ (reference sequence). This CDR3 is built from 17 residues. With 5 bases clipped from V and 6 bases from J, the junction kept 9 bases outside the gene matches. The CDR3 protein is CASSAGLAGGYGDTQYF. The CDR3, as DNA: TGTGCCAGCAGCGCCGGACTAGCGGGGGGGTACGGCGATACGCAGTATTTT.

This chain connects TRBV5-4 to TRBJ2-2, with a possible D match to TRBD1 (6 bases). Between the trimmed V and J ends, which lost 4 bases and 3 bases, there was a span of 10 bases. This CDR3 region has 14 residues. Germline V gene data show CDR1 as SGHNT and CDR2 as YYREEE (reference sequence). The CDR3 bases are TGTGCCAGCAGCCTCACAGGGTACACCGGGGAGCTGTTTTTT. It is translated as CASSLTGYTGELFF. The whole variable domain, filled in from reference TRBV5-4 and TRBJ2-2, reads ETGVTQSPTHLIKTRGQQVTLRCSSQSGHNTVSWYQQALGQGPQFIFQYYREEENGRGNFPPRFSGLQFPNYSSELNVNALELDDSALYLCASSLTGYTGELFFGEGSRLTVL.

This sequence joins TRBV4-2 and TRBJ2-2; 7 bases agree with TRBD1. This CDR3 region has 16 residues. Looked up from germline, CDR1 is LGHNA and CDR2 is YNFKEQ. The J segment lost 3 bases and the V segment lost 4 bases, leaving 8 bases of the junction unmatched. The CDR3 is CASSLEGRGHTGELFF. The CDR3 DNA reads as TGTGCCAGCAGCCTAGAAGGAAGGGGGCACACCGGGGAGCTGTTTTTT.

The J gene is TRBJ2-6, the V gene TRBV29-1; 8 positions agree with TRBD1. The trim removed 7 bases at V and 0 bases at J, leaving 8 bases unmatched. From germline, CDR1 is SQVTM and CDR2 ANQGSEA. This CDR3 is built from 16 residues. CDR3 coding DNA: TGCAGCGCGACAGGGGACATCAACTCTGGGGCCAACGTCCTGACTTTC. Protein product: CSATGDINSGANVLTF.

The chain couples TRBV15 to TRBJ1-5; 7 bases fit TRBD1. J was trimmed by 5 bases and V by 0 bases; bases with no gene match: 4. The CDR3 runs 15 residues. The germline CDR1 and CDR2 sequences are LNHNV and YYDKDF (reference sequence). CDR3 sequence (DNA): TGTGCCACCAGCAGAGAAAGACAGGGCTATCAGCCCCAGCATTTT. It encodes CATSRERQGYQPQHF.

V is TRBV7-9 and J is TRBJ1-6, with TRBD1 identical over 12 bases. The CDR3 length is 17 residues. Losses at the gene ends were 3 bases for V and 8 bases for J; bases not matched to a gene: 8. The germline CDR1 and CDR2 sequences are SEHNR and FQNEAQ (reference sequence). The CDR3 sequence: CASSFRDRGLRDSPLHF. In DNA, the CDR3 is TGTGCCAGCAGCTTCCGGGACAGGGGGCTTAGAGATTCACCCCTCCACTTT. Complete variable domain (other parts from reference TRBV7-9 and TRBJ1-6): DTGVSQNPRHKITKRGQNVTFRCDPISEHNRLYWYRQTLGQGPEFLTYFQNEAQLEKSRLLSDRFSAERPKGSFSTLEIQRTEQGDSAMYLCASSFRDRGLRDSPLHFGNGTRLTVT.

The chain has TRBV29-1 and TRBJ1-1; D not resolved. Between the trimmed V and J ends, which lost 6 bases and 6 bases, there was a span of 23 bases. This CDR3 has 15 residues. Per the germline V gene, CDR1 is SQVTM and CDR2 is ANQGSEA. CDR3 sequence: CSVARRDGLDSEAFF. CDR3 in DNA: TGCAGCGTGGCCCGGAGAGACGGTCTGGACTCTGAAGCTTTCTTT.